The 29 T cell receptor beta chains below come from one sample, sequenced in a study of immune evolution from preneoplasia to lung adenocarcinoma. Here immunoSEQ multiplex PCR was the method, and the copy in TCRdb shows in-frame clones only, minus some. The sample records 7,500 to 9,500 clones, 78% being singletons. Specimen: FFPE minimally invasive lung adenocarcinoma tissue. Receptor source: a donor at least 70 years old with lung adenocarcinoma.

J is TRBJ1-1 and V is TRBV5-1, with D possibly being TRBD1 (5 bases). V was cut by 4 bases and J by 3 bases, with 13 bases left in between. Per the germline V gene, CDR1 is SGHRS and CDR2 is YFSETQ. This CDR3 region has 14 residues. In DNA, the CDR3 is TGCGCCAGCAGCGTTCGGGGGATTGACACTGAAGCTTTCTTT. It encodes CASSVRGIDTEAFF. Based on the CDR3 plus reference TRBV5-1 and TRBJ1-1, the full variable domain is KAGVTQTPRYLIKTRGQQVTLSCSPISGHRSVSWYQQTPGQGLQFLFEYFSETQRNKGNFPGRFSGRQFSNSRSEMNVSTLELGDSALYLCASSVRGIDTEAFFGQGTRLTVV.

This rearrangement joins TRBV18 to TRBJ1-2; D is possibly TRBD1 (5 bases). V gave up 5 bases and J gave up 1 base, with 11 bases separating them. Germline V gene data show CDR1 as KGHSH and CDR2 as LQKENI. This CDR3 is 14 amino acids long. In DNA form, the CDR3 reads TGTGCCAGCTCATTGGCAGGGCTTAACTATGGCTACACCTTC. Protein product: CASSLAGLNYGYTF. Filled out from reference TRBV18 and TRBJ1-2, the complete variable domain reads NAGVMQNPRHLVRRRGQEARLRCSPMKGHSHVYWYRQLPEEGLKFMVYLQKENIIDESGMPKERFSAEFPKEGPSILRIQQVVRGDSAAYFCASSLAGLNYGYTFGSGTRLTVV.

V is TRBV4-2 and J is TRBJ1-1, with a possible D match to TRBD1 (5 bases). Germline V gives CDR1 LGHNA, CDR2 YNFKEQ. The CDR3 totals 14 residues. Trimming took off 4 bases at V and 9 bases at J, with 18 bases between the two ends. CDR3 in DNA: TGTGCCAGCAGCCCAAGACAGCCTTCTATCAAAGCTTTCTTT. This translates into CASSPRQPSIKAFF.

The CDR3 loop reads CASSLQGGSAGYTF. CDR3 nucleotide sequence: TGTGCCAGCAGTTTACAGGGAGGGTCCGCTGGCTACACCTTC. The chain links TRBV2 to TRBJ1-2; D is perhaps TRBD1 (6 bases). In germline, CDR1 is SNHLY, CDR2 FYNNEI. The CDR3 is made up of 14 amino acids. Trimming took 5 bases from V and 7 from J, leaving 17 bases between them.

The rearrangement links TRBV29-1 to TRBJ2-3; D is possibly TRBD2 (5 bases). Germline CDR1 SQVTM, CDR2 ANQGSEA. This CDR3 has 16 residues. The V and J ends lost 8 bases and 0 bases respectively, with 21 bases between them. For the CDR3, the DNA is TGCAGCTTCAGGACTGCTTCTCAAGGGAGCACAGATACGCAGTATTTT. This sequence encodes CSFRTASQGSTDTQYF.

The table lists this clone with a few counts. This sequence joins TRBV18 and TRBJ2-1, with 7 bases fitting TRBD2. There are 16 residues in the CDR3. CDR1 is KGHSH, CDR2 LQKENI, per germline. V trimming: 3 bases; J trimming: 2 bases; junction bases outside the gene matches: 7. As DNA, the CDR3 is TGTGCCAGCTCACCCCTAGCGGACTACACCTACAATGAGCAGTTCTTC. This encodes CASSPLADYTYNEQFF.

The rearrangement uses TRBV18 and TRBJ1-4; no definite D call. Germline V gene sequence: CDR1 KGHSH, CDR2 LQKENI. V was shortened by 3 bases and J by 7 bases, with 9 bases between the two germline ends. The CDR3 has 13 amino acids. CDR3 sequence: CASSPLPSEKLFF. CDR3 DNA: TGTGCCAGCTCACCCCTGCCGAGTGAAAAACTGTTTTTT.

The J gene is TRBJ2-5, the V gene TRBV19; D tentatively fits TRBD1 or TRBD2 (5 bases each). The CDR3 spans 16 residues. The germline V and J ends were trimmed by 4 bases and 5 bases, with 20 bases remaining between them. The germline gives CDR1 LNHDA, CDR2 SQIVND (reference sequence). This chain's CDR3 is CASSNRAGREWETQYF. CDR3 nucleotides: TGTGCCAGTAGTAATCGGGCCGGCAGGGAGTGGGAGACCCAGTACTTC.

This chain's CDR3 is CASSPRDRAGNEQFF. As DNA, the CDR3 is TGTGCCAGCAGCCCCCGGGACAGGGCGGGCAATGAGCAGTTCTTC. The genes are TRBV7-3 and TRBJ2-1; 9 nucleotides align to TRBD1. V shed 5 bases, J shed 6 bases, and the junction held 8 bases outside the gene matches. The V gene's germline CDR1 is SGHTA and CDR2 FQGTGA. This CDR3 is 15 amino acids long.

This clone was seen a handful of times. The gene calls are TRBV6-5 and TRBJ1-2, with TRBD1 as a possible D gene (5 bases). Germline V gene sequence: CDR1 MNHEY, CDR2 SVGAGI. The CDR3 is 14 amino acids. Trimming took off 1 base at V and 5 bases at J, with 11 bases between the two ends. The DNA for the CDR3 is TGTGCCAGCAGTTACTTCAGGGTTGGGTATGGCTACACCTTC. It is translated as CASSYFRVGYGYTF.

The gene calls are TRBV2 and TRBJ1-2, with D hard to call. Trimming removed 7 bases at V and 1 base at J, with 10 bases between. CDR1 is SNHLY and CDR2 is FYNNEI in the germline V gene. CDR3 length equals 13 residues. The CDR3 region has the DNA TGTGCCAGCAACAGAAAGGGTAACTATGGCTACACCTTC. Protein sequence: CASNRKGNYGYTF.

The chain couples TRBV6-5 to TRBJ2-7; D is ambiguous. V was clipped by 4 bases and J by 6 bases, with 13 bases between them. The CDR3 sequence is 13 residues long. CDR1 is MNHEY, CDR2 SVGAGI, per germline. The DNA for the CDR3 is TGTGCCAGCAGTTTTGGCAACCCCGTCGAGCAGTACTTC. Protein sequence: CASSFGNPVEQYF.

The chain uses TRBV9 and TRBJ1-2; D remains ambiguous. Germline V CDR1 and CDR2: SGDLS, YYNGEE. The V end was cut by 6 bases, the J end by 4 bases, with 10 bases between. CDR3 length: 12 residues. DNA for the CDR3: TGTGCCAGCACTCCTTTGGGCTATGGCTACACCTTC. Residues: CASTPLGYGYTF. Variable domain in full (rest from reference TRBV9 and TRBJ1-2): DSGVTQTPKHLITATGQRVTLRCSPRSGDLSVYWYQQSLDQGLQFLIQYYNGEERAKGNILERFSAQQFPDLHSELNLSSLELGDSALYFCASTPLGYGYTFGSGTRLTVV.

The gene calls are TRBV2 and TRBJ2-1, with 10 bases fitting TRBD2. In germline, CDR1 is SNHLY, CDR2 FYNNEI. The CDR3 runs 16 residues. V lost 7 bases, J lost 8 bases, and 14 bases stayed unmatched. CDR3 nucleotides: TGTGCCAGCAATCCCCCAGGGCTAGCGGGAGCGGATGAGCAGTTCTTC. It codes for CASNPPGLAGADEQFF.

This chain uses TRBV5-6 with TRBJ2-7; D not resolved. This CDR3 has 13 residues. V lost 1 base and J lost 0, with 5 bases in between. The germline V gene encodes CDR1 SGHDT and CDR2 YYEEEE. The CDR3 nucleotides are TGTGCCAGCAGCTTGACGGGCTCCTACGAGCAGTACTTC. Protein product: CASSLTGSYEQYF.

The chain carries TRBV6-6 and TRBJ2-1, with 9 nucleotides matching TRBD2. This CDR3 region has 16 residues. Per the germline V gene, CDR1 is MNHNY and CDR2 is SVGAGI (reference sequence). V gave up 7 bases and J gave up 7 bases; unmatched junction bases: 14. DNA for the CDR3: TGTGCCAGCAATCCTCTAGGCGGGAGGGCCAGTAATGAGCAGTTCTTC. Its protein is CASNPLGGRASNEQFF.

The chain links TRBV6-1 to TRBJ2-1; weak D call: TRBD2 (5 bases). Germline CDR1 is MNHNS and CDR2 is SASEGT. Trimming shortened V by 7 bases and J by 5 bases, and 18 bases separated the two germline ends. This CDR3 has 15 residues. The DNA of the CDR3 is TGTGCCAGCAACAACCCCTCGCTAGCAGACAATGAGCAGTTCTTC. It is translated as CASNNPSLADNEQFF.

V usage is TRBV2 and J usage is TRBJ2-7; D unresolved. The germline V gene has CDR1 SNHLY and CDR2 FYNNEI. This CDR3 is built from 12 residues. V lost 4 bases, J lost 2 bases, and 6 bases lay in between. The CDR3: CASSVYAYEQYF. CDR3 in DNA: TGTGCCAGCAGTGTCTATGCCTACGAGCAGTACTTC.

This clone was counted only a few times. The CDR3 loop reads CASSPNAASGSLEQFF. The CDR3 DNA reads TGTGCCAGCTCACCTAACGCGGCTAGCGGGAGCTTGGAGCAGTTCTTC. This chain connects TRBV18 to TRBJ2-1; 10 bases are shared with TRBD2. The CDR3 totals 16 residues. V shed 3 bases and J 10 bases; nucleotides not matched to a gene: 12. Germline assignment: CDR1 KGHSH and CDR2 LQKENI.

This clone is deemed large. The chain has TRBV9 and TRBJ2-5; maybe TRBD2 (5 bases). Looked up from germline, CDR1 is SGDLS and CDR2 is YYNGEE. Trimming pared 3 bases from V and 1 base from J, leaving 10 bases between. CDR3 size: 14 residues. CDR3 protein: CASSGESSQETQYF. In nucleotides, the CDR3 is TGTGCCAGCAGCGGGGAGTCTTCCCAAGAGACCCAGTACTTC.

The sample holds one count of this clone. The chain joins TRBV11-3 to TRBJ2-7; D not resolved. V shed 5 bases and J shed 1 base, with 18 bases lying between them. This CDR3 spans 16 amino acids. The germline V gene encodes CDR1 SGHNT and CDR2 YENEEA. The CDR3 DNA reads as TGTGCCAGCAGCCCCGGGCACGGGCCCCATTCCTACGAGCAGTACTTC. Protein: CASSPGHGPHSYEQYF.

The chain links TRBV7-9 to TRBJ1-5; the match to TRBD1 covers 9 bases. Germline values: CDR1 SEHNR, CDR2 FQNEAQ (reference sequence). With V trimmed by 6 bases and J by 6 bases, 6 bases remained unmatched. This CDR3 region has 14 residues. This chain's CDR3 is CASSRDREVQPQHF. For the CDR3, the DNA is TGTGCCAGCAGTCGGGACAGGGAGGTTCAGCCCCAGCATTTT.

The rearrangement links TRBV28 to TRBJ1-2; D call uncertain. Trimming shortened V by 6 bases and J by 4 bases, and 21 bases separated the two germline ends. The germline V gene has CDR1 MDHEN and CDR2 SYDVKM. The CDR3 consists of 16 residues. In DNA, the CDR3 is TGTGCCAGCAGAAACATCGGGTCAATTTATGTCTATGGCTACACCTTC. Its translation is CASRNIGSIYVYGYTF.

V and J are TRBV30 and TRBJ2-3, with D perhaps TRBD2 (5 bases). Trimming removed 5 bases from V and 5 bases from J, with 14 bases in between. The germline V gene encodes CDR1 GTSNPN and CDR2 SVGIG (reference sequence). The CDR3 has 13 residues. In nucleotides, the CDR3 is TGTGCCTGGGGGGTTTTAGAGGGAGATACGCAGTATTTT. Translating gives CAWGVLEGDTQYF.

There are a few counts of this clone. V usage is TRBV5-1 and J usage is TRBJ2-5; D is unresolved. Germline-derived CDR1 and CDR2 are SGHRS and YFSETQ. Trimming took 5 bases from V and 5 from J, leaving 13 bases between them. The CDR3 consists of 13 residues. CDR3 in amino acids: CASRDRVGETQYF. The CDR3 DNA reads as TGCGCCAGCAGAGATAGGGTTGGGGAGACCCAGTACTTC.

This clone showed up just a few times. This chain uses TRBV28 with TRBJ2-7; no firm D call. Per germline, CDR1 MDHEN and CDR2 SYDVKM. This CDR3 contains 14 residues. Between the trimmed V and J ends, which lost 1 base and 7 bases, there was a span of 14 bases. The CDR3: CASSLSGRMREQYF. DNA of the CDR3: TGTGCCAGCAGTTTATCTGGACGGATGAGAGAGCAGTACTTC.

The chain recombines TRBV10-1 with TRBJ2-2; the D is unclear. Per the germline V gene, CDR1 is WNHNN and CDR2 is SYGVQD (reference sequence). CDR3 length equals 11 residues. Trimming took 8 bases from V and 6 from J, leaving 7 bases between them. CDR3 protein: CASPHSGELFF. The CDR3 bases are TGCGCCAGCCCGCATTCCGGGGAGCTGTTTTTT.

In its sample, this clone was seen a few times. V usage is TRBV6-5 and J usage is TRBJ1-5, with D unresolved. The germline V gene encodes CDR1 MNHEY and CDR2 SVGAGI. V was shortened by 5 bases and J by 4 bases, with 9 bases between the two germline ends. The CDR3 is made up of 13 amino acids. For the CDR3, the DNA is TGTGCCAGCAGTCACGACGGAAATCAGCCCCAGCATTTT. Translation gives CASSHDGNQPQHF.

This CDR3 is CASTLIGRNTEAFF. The CDR3 DNA is TGCGCCAGCACCCTAATTGGGCGGAACACTGAAGCTTTCTTT. The chain recombines TRBV5-1 with TRBJ1-1; the D is unclear. Germline V gives CDR1 SGHRS, CDR2 YFSETQ. V lost 6 bases, J lost 1 base, and 13 bases lay in between. The CDR3 runs to 14 residues.